This entry features one T cell receptor (beta chain) sequence. Its matching antigen is unknown. Recent acute infections and vaccinations were absent in the healthy HIV-negative adult donors. The data were produced by immunoSEQ multiplex PCR, yet TCRdb's version contains in-frame clones alone and is incomplete. The data hold more than 80,000 clones, with 67% observed a single time. This sample is part of a study of shared clonotypes between healthy human individuals. Germline-derived CDR1 and CDR2 are SGHAT and FQNNGV. This CDR3 contains 17 residues. V lost 4 bases, J lost 5 bases, and 14 bases stayed unmatched. General observations from the study: Sequencing depth was expected to influence donor clonotype sharing. Naive subsets tended to show greater estimated richness than memory subsets. In contrast to clonotypes shared by all four donors, non-shared clonotypes had lower generation probabilities.

The specimen sequenced was memory CD8+ T cells sorted from blood. Documented subset: CD45RO+ cells pooled with CCR7-negative TemRA cells. This chain links TRBV11-2 with TRBJ2-7; 10 positions agree with TRBD2. This TCR derives from a man younger than 40 in good health. CDR3 in amino acids: CASSSTPSGSGRNEQYF. DNA of the CDR3: TGTGCCAGCAGCTCGACCCCTAGCGGGAGCGGGAGGAACGAGCAGTACTTC.